These 32 T cell receptor beta chains were all obtained from the same sample, sequenced in a study of CD8 T cells in Susac syndrome (dated by TCRdb to about 2019). The library was obtained by the immunoSEQ multiplex PCR assay. RNA was extracted using the RNeasy kit, and roughly 0.45 to 1 ug of the RNA was reverse transcribed with random hexamers. The raw public reads went through TCRdb reprocessing: fastp at Q25, MiXCR clone calling, in-frame beta chains kept. Rows with one shared CDR3 protein collapse into an entry with the most common genes and DNA. This sample holds 150,000 to 250,000 distinct CDR3 sequences; 90% to 95% were observed only once. Clones ranked in the top ten supply roughly 0.088% of the sample. The sequenced sample was CD4+ T cells from PBMCs. These receptors all stem from a human donor with multiple sclerosis.

The V and J genes are TRBV20-1 and TRBJ2-7, with 10 bases identical to TRBD2. V gave up 5 bases and J gave up 4 bases; unmatched junction bases: 14. In germline, CDR1 is DFQATT, CDR2 SNEGSKA (reference sequence). The length of the CDR3 is 16 residues. The DNA for the CDR3 is TGCAGTGCTTCCCATGGGCTAGCGGGGGAAGGGTACGAGCAGTACTTC. Translated: CSASHGLAGEGYEQYF.

This clonotype was detected once. The rearrangement links TRBV28 to TRBJ1-2; D ambiguous. Deletions cut 9 bases from V and 2 bases from J, with 19 bases between. The CDR3 sequence is 15 residues long. CDR1 and CDR2 (germline): MDHEN, SYDVKM. The CDR3 region has the DNA TGTGCCAGTTCTATCTCCACCCCGGCGAACTATGGCTACACCTTC. Protein sequence: CASSISTPANYGYTF.

The rearrangement joins TRBV12-5 to TRBJ2-1; no firm D call. The CDR3 covers 11 residues. CDR1 and CDR2 from the germline V gene are LGHNT and FRNRAP. V was clipped by 4 bases and J by 4 bases, with 2 bases between them. CDR3 sequence: CASGSYNEQFF. For the CDR3, the DNA is TGTGCTAGTGGTTCGTACAATGAGCAGTTCTTC.

The V gene is TRBV5-1, the J gene TRBJ2-7; D may be TRBD1 (6 bases). The germline gives CDR1 SGHRS, CDR2 YFSETQ. CDR3 length equals 14 residues. The V end was cut by 1 base, the J end by 2 bases, with 10 bases between. The CDR3 coding sequence is TGCGCCAGCAGCTTGACAGGGTCAGCCTACGAGCAGTACTTC. This gives the protein CASSLTGSAYEQYF. The whole variable domain, remainder taken from reference TRBV5-1 and TRBJ2-7, is KAGVTQTPRYLIKTRGQQVTLSCSPISGHRSVSWYQQTPGQGLQFLFEYFSETQRNKGNFPGRFSGRQFSNSRSEMNVSTLELGDSALYLCASSLTGSAYEQYFGPGTRLTVT.

The rearrangement uses TRBV20-1 and TRBJ2-5, with D unclear. CDR3 length: 12 amino acids. Germline V gives CDR1 DFQATT, CDR2 SNEGSKA (reference sequence). V lost 0 bases and J lost 5, with 7 bases in between. CDR3 coding DNA: TGCAGTGCTAGAGAGGGATTTGAGACCCAGTACTTC. Translation gives CSAREGFETQYF.

V is TRBV30 and J is TRBJ2-6; D gene unclear. The CDR3 covers 13 residues. The ends were cut back, 5 bases at V and 1 base at J, with 6 bases in the middle. Germline loops: CDR1 GTSNPN, CDR2 SVGIG (reference sequence). For the CDR3, the DNA is TGTGCCTGGGGAACTTCTGGGGCCAACGTCCTGACTTTC. It translates to CAWGTSGANVLTF.

In this sample, this clonotype turned up a few times. The V gene is TRBV7-2, the J gene TRBJ2-1; 8 positions agree with TRBD1. J lost 4 bases, V lost 5 bases, and 7 bases had no gene match. The CDR3 is made up of 15 amino acids. Germline V gene sequence: CDR1 SGHTA, CDR2 FQGNSA. CDR3 loop: CASSLDRETYNEQFF. The CDR3 DNA reads TGTGCCAGCAGCCTGGACAGGGAAACGTACAATGAGCAGTTCTTC.

The rearrangement links TRBV20-1 to TRBJ1-1; a possible D gene is TRBD1 (6 bases). This CDR3 region has 14 residues. Germline CDR1 is DFQATT and CDR2 is SNEGSKA (reference sequence). Trimming shortened V by 4 bases and J by 4 bases, and 16 bases separated the two germline ends. The CDR3 reads CSATTGWEVTEAFF. Here the CDR3 DNA reads TGCAGTGCTACAACAGGGTGGGAGGTCACTGAAGCTTTCTTT.

The chain joins TRBV12-3 or TRBV12-4 to TRBJ1-5; D uncertain. Deletions cut 4 bases from V and 4 bases from J, with 5 bases between. The CDR3 sequence is 12 residues long. CDR3 residues: CASSSHNQPQHF. The CDR3 DNA follows: TGTGCCAGCAGTTCCCATAATCAGCCCCAGCATTTT.

The chain uses TRBV27 and TRBJ1-1; perhaps TRBD1 as D (6 bases). Germline V gene data show CDR1 as MNHEY and CDR2 as SMNVEV (reference sequence). The CDR3 is made up of 12 amino acids. Trimming cost V 6 bases and J 4 bases, with 9 bases left between them. Here the CDR3 DNA reads TGTGCCAGCAGAGGGGGGATCACTGAAGCTTTCTTT. It yields the protein CASRGGITEAFF.

CDR3 sequence reads: CASRGVVRNEQFF. The CDR3 nucleotides are TGTGCCAGCAGGGGAGTAGTTCGCAATGAGCAGTTCTTC. The V and J genes are TRBV4-2 and TRBJ2-1; a possible D gene is TRBD2 (5 bases). Per germline, CDR1 LGHNA and CDR2 YNFKEQ. CDR3 size: 13 residues. With 6 bases removed from V and 6 bases from J, the gap between germline ends came to 12 bases.

The chain combines TRBV27 with TRBJ1-2; tentatively, D is TRBD1 (5 bases). Trimming took 6 bases from V and 0 from J, leaving 20 bases between them. Germline loops: CDR1 MNHEY, CDR2 SMNVEV (reference sequence). CDR3 length: 17 amino acids. This CDR3 is CASSRIVRDGANYGYTF. In DNA, the CDR3 is TGTGCCAGCAGCCGAATAGTACGGGACGGCGCTAACTATGGCTACACCTTC.

The CDR3 sequence is CASSRPLGGGYQETQYF. As DNA, the CDR3 is TGTGCCAGCAGCCGACCCCTGGGCGGGGGCTATCAAGAGACCCAGTACTTC. This rearrangement joins TRBV7-2 to TRBJ2-5, with a weak D call TRBD2 (7 bases). Trimming took off 5 bases at V and 2 bases at J, with 21 bases between the two ends. The CDR3 sequence is 17 residues long. Germline CDR1 SGHTA, CDR2 FQGNSA.

This chain connects TRBV29-1 to TRBJ2-3; no firm D call. Germline V CDR1 and CDR2: SQVTM, ANQGSEA. CDR3 length: 13 residues. Trimming took off 4 bases at V and 4 bases at J, with 12 bases between the two ends. DNA for the CDR3: TGCAGCGTTGGAGGCCACACTCCAGATACGCAGTATTTT. Translating it yields CSVGGHTPDTQYF.

This chain connects TRBV10-3 to TRBJ2-3; D ambiguous. The CDR3 consists of 12 residues. The germline V gene has CDR1 ENHRY and CDR2 SYGVKD. The V end was cut by 11 bases, the J end by 5 bases, with 14 bases between. CDR3 amino acids: CASRGSRDTQYF. The CDR3 nucleotides read TGTGCCTCCAGAGGCTCGCGAGATACGCAGTATTTT.

The V and J genes are TRBV20-1 and TRBJ2-1, with 8 bases matching TRBD2. The germline V gene has CDR1 DFQATT and CDR2 SNEGSKA (reference sequence). CDR3 length equals 13 residues. The V gene end was trimmed by 5 bases and the J gene end by 5 bases; junction bases not matched to a gene: 5. In DNA form, the CDR3 reads TGCAGTGCTCCGGGACTAGAGAACAATGAGCAGTTCTTC. Translating it yields CSAPGLENNEQFF.

This clonotype was recorded once. The rearrangement links TRBV19 to TRBJ2-4; D is unresolved. Germline-derived CDR1 and CDR2 are LNHDA and SQIVND (reference sequence). The CDR3 runs 14 residues. Trimming pared 7 bases from V and 2 bases from J, leaving 12 bases between. This CDR3 is CASKSRVTKNIQYF. The CDR3, as DNA: TGTGCCAGTAAAAGTCGAGTAACCAAAAACATTCAGTACTTC.

This clonotype appeared once. V and J are TRBV2 and TRBJ1-2, with D hard to call. With 7 bases removed from V and 4 bases from J, the gap between germline ends came to 10 bases. Germline V gene sequence: CDR1 SNHLY, CDR2 FYNNEI. The length of the CDR3 is 12 residues. CDR3 residues: CASNAVVYGYTF. The DNA for the CDR3 is TGTGCCAGCAACGCAGTGGTCTATGGCTACACCTTC.

V usage is TRBV7-2 and J usage is TRBJ1-2; TRBD1 aligns across 7 bases. J lost 4 bases, V lost 3 bases, and 5 bases had no gene match. Germline CDR1 SGHTA, CDR2 FQGNSA. The CDR3 is made up of 14 amino acids. Here the CDR3 DNA reads TGTGCCAGCAGCTTTCGTTGGGACAGCTATGGCTACACCTTC. This encodes CASSFRWDSYGYTF.

V and J are TRBV4-2 and TRBJ2-1; 11 bases are shared with TRBD2. Germline loops: CDR1 LGHNA, CDR2 YNFKEQ. J lost 7 bases, V lost 5 bases, and 10 bases had no gene match. The CDR3 loop spans 16 amino acids. CDR3 sequence (DNA): TGTGCCAGCAGCAGCTATAGCGGGGGGGCCGGTAATGAGCAGTTCTTC. Translating gives CASSSYSGGAGNEQFF.

V and J are TRBV29-1 and TRBJ1-4; D is uncertain. Germline assignment: CDR1 SQVTM and CDR2 ANQGSEA. The CDR3 extends over 12 amino acids. Trimming removed 5 bases at V and 8 bases at J, with 12 bases between. Here the CDR3 reads CSVLGSGEKLFF. The CDR3 bases are TGCAGCGTTCTAGGGTCGGGGGAAAAACTGTTTTTT.

The V gene is TRBV12-3 or TRBV12-4, the J gene TRBJ1-2, with 7 bases matching TRBD1. CDR3 length: 14 residues. The junction had 8 bases not matched to a gene; V was cut back by 6 bases and J by 4 bases. In nucleotides, the CDR3 is TGTGCCAGCAGACCAGGGGGAAGAGTCTATGGCTACACCTTC. Its translation is CASRPGGRVYGYTF.

The chain employs TRBV5-4 and TRBJ2-5; 8 bases agree with TRBD1. The CDR3 runs to 16 residues. Losses at the gene ends were 4 bases for V and 3 bases for J; bases not matched to a gene: 11. Germline V gives CDR1 SGHNT, CDR2 YYREEE (reference sequence). The CDR3 DNA reads TGTGCCAGCAGCCCCCCCCCGGGACAGGAAGAAGAGACCCAGTACTTC. Its translation is CASSPPPGQEEETQYF.

The CDR3, as DNA: TGTGCCAGCAGCTTAGCCGTTGCCCGGGACAGGGTATACAATGAGCAGTTCTTC. Protein product: CASSLAVARDRVYNEQFF. This sequence joins TRBV11-2 and TRBJ2-1, with 9 bases fitting TRBD1. Germline lookup yields CDR1 SGHAT and CDR2 FQNNGV. This CDR3 is built from 18 residues. The V segment lost 1 base and the J segment 4 bases; nucleotides outside the gene matches: 11.

This chain uses TRBV2 with TRBJ2-2; 8 positions match TRBD1. Germline CDR1 SNHLY, CDR2 FYNNEI. There are 14 residues in the CDR3. J gave up 1 base and V 6 bases, and 1 base lay outside the gene matches. The CDR3 here is CASRDRVNTGELFF. The CDR3 DNA reads TGTGCCAGCAGGGACAGGGTGAACACCGGGGAGCTGTTTTTT. The variable domain in full, completed from reference TRBV2 and TRBJ2-2, reads EPEVTQTPSHQVTQMGQEVILRCVPISNHLYFYWYRQILGQKVEFLVSFYNNEISEKSEIFDDQFSVERPDGSNFTLKIRSTKLEDSAMYFCASRDRVNTGELFFGEGSRLTVL.

This chain uses TRBV7-3 with TRBJ2-2; maybe TRBD1 (5 bases). This CDR3 has 14 residues. V was trimmed by 2 bases and J by 6 bases, leaving 10 bases between them. The germline CDR1 and CDR2 sequences are SGHTA and FQGTGA. This CDR3 is CASSLHQGAGELFF. In nucleotides, the CDR3 is TGTGCCAGCAGCTTACATCAGGGCGCCGGGGAGCTGTTTTTT.

The chain carries TRBV4-1 and TRBJ1-1, with unresolved D. Germline assignment: CDR1 MGHRA and CDR2 YSYEKL. The CDR3 extends over 15 amino acids. V was trimmed by 1 base and J by 3 bases, leaving 12 bases between them. CDR3 loop: CASSQGAADDTEAFF. The CDR3 DNA is TGCGCCAGCAGCCAAGGGGCCGCCGACGACACTGAAGCTTTCTTT.

The V call is TRBV20-1, the J call TRBJ1-1; D is unresolved. The V gene's germline CDR1 is DFQATT and CDR2 SNEGSKA (reference sequence). The CDR3 loop spans 13 amino acids. Trimming pared 2 bases from V and 2 bases from J, leaving 9 bases between. The CDR3 DNA sequence: TGCAGTGCTAGACCGTCGGTTAACACTGAAGCTTTCTTT. Its protein product is CSARPSVNTEAFF.

This chain uses TRBV9 with TRBJ2-5, with a possible D match to TRBD2 (6 bases). The V end lost 0 bases, the J end lost 0 bases, and 12 bases lay between the germline ends. CDR1 and CDR2 (germline): SGDLS, YYNGEE. CDR3 length: 16 residues. In DNA, the CDR3 is TGTGCCAGCAGCGTAGCTACGGCTAGCGACCAAGAGACCCAGTACTTC. Its protein product is CASSVATASDQETQYF.

The J gene is TRBJ1-5, the V gene TRBV27; TRBD1 might be the D (5 bases). This CDR3 comprises 16 residues. V was trimmed by 2 bases and J by 0 bases, leaving 11 bases between them. Germline V gene sequence: CDR1 MNHEY, CDR2 SMNVEV (reference sequence). The CDR3 sequence is CASSLVGEYSNQPQHF. CDR3 nucleotide sequence: TGTGCCAGCAGTTTAGTAGGGGAGTATAGCAATCAGCCCCAGCATTTT.

The V call is TRBV27, the J call TRBJ1-1; D possibly corresponds to TRBD1 (5 bases). This CDR3 has 14 amino acids. V dropped 6 bases and J dropped 4 bases, with 15 bases sitting between them. Germline CDR1 is MNHEY and CDR2 is SMNVEV (reference sequence). CDR3 coding DNA: TGTGCCAGCAGCCACACCCTCGGGGGCACTGAAGCTTTCTTT. This translates into CASSHTLGGTEAFF.

This rearrangement joins TRBV20-1 to TRBJ2-3, with 9 bases fitting TRBD2. The CDR3 runs to 15 residues. With 6 bases clipped from V and 3 bases from J, the junction kept 10 bases outside the gene matches. Germline assignment: CDR1 DFQATT and CDR2 SNEGSKA (reference sequence). CDR3 amino acids: CSARRGAGGTDTQYF. The CDR3 DNA sequence: TGCAGTGCCCGACGTGGGGCGGGAGGGACAGATACGCAGTATTTT.